The subject of this entry is one TCR beta chain. Its antigen is unidentified. The CDR3 has 16 amino acids. The germline V gene has CDR1 DFQATT and CDR2 SNEGSKA (reference sequence). The record originates from a study of monozygotic twins with inflammatory bowel disease. Overall study findings and caveats: The analysis failed to separate different T cell subtypes. A single strong IBD-associated signal or clonotype was not supported by the findings.

Each CDR3 protein gets one entry in TCRdb, which reprocessed the 5' RACE reads and gives no DNA. Its clone listing holds some 130,000 distinct CDR3 sequences. The TCR comes from a human donor with ulcerative colitis or Crohn's disease, or a healthy co-twin of an affected twin (not recorded which). This chain links TRBV20-1 with TRBJ2-2; with no DNA, the TCRdb D assignment of TRBD2 cannot be verified. What was sequenced was blood. The CDR3 region is CSASSPAGEATGELFF.